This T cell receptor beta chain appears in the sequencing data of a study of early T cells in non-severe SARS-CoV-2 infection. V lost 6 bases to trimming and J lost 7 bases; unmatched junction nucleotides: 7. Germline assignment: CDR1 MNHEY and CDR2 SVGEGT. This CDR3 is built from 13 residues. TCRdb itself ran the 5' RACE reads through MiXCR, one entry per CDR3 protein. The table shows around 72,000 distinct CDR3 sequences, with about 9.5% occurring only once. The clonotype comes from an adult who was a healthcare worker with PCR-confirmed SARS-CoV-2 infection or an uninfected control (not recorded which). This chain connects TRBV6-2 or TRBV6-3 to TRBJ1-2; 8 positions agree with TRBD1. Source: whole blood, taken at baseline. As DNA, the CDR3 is TGTGCCAGCAGAATTGACAGGGGCCCTGGCTACACCTTC. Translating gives CASRIDRGPGYTF.